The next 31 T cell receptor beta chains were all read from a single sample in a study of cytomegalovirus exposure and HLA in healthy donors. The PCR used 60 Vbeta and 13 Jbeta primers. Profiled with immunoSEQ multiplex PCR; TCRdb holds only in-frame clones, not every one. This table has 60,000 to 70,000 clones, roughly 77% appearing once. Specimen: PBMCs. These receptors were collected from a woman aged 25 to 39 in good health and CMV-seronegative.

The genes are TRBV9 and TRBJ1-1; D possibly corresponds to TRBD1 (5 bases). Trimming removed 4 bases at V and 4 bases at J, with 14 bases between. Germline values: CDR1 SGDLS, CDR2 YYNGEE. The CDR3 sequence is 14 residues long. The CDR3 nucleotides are TGTGCCAGCAGCCGAGGGGAGGAGAGCACTGAAGCTTTCTTT. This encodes CASSRGEESTEAFF.

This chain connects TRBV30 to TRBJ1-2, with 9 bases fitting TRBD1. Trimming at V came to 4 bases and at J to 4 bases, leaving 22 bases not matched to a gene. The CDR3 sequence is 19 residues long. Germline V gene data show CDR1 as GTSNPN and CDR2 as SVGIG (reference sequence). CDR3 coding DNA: TGTGCCTGGATGGGCACGACCGGGACAGGGTTTCATCCTGGCTATGGCTACACCTTC. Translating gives CAWMGTTGTGFHPGYGYTF.

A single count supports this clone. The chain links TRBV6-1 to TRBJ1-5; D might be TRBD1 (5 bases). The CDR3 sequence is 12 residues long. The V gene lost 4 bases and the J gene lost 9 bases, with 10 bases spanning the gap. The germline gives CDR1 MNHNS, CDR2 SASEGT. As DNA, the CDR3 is TGTGCCAGCAGTGGGGGCATTGCGCCCCAGCATTTT. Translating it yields CASSGGIAPQHF.

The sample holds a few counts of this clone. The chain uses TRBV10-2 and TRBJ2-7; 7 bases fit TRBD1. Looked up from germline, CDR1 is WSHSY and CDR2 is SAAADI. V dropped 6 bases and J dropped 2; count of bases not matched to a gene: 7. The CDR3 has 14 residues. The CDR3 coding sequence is TGCGCCAGCAGGGATCGGACAGGTGCCTACGAGCAGTACTTC. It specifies CASRDRTGAYEQYF.

This CDR3 reads CASSDRTGSYEQYF. The CDR3 DNA reads as TGCGCCAGCAGCGACAGGACCGGGTCGTACGAGCAGTACTTC. The rearrangement joins TRBV10-1 to TRBJ2-7; a possible D gene is TRBD1 (6 bases). There are 14 residues in the CDR3. From germline, CDR1 is WNHNN and CDR2 SYGVQD (reference sequence). The V and J ends lost 6 bases and 4 bases respectively, with 16 bases between them.

Written as DNA, the CDR3 is TGTGCCTGGAAACTAGGGGGCGCGTTGGGCAATCAGCCCCAGCATTTT. It codes for CAWKLGGALGNQPQHF. The genes are TRBV30 and TRBJ1-5, with 7 bases identical to TRBD1. This CDR3 has 16 amino acids. Unmatched junction bases numbered 11, after V lost 4 bases and J lost 2 bases. Germline V CDR1 and CDR2: GTSNPN, SVGIG (reference sequence). The entire variable domain, with the rest obtained from reference TRBV30 and TRBJ1-5, is as follows: SQTIHQWPATLVQPVGSPLSLECTVEGTSNPNLYWYRQAAGRGLQLLFYSVGIGQISSEVPQNLSASRPQDRQFILSSKKLLLSDSGFYLCAWKLGGALGNQPQHFGDGTRLSIL.

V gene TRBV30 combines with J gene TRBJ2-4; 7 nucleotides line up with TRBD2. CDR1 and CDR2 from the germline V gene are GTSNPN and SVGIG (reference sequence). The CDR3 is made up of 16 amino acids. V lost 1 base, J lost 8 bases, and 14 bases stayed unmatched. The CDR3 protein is CAWSGGLGMGGDIQYF. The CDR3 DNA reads TGTGCCTGGAGTGGAGGCCTTGGGATGGGGGGGGACATTCAGTACTTC. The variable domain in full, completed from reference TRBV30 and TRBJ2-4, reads SQTIHQWPATLVQPVGSPLSLECTVEGTSNPNLYWYRQAAGRGLQLLFYSVGIGQISSEVPQNLSASRPQDRQFILSSKKLLLSDSGFYLCAWSGGLGMGGDIQYFGAGTRLSVL.

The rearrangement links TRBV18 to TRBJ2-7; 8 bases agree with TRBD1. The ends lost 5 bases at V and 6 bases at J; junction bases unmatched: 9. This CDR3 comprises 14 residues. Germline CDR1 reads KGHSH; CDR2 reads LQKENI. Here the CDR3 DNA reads TGTGCCAGCTCATACGACAGGGGTCCCGGCGAGCAGTACTTC. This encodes CASSYDRGPGEQYF.

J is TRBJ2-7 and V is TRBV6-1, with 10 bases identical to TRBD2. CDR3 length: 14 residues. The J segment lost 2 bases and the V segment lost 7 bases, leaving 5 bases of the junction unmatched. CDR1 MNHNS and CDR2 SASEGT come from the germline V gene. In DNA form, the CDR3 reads TGTGCCAGCACGAATCTAGCGGGAGCCTACGAGCAGTACTTC. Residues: CASTNLAGAYEQYF.

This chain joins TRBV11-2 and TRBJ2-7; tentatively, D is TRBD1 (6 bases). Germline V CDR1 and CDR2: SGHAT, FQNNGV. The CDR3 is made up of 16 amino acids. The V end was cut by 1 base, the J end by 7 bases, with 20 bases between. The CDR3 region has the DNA TGTGCCAGCAGCTTAGGGGCCTGGGACAAACCACTGGAGCAGTACTTC. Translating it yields CASSLGAWDKPLEQYF. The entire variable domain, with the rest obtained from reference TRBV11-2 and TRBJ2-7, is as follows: EAGVAQSPRYKIIEKRQSVAFWCNPISGHATLYWYQQILGQGPKLLIQFQNNGVVDDSQLPKDRFSAERLKGVDSTLKIQPAKLEDSAVYLCASSLGAWDKPLEQYFGPGTRLTVT.

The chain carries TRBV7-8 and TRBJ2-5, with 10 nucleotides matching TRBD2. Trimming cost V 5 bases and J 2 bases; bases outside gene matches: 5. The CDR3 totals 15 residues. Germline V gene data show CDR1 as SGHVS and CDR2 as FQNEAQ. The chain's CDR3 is CASSLPLAGQETQYF. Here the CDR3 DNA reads TGTGCCAGCAGCCTCCCACTAGCGGGGCAAGAGACCCAGTACTTC.

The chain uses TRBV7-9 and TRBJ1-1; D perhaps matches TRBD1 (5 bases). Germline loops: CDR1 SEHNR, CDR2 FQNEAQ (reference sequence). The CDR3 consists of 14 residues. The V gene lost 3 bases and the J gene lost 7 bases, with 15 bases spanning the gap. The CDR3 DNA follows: TGTGCCAGCAGCTTTCCGGCACAGGACGGTGAAGCTTTCTTT. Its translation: CASSFPAQDGEAFF.

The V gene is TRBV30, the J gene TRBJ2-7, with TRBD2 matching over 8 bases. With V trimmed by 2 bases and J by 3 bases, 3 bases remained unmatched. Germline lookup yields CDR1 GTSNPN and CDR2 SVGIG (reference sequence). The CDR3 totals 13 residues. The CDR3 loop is CAWSLGTSYEQYF. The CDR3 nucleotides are TGTGCCTGGAGTCTCGGGACTAGCTACGAGCAGTACTTC.

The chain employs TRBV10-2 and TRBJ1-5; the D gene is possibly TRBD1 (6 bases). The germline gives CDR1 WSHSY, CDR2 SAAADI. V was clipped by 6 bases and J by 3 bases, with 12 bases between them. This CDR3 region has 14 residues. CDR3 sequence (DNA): TGCGCCAGCAGGACACAGGGTAACAATCAGCCCCAGCATTTT. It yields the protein CASRTQGNNQPQHF.

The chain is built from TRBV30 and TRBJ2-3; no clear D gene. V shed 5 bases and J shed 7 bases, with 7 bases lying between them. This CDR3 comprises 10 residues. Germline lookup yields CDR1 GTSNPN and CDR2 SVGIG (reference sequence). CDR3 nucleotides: TGTGCCTGGCTATCTCATACGCAGTATTTT. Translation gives CAWLSHTQYF.

DNA for the CDR3: TGTGCTAGTGGTTTGGGGGCTCATAACGAGCAGTACTTC. This codes for CASGLGAHNEQYF. The rearrangement joins TRBV12-5 to TRBJ2-7; D gene ambiguous. Germline CDR1 and CDR2: LGHNT and FRNRAP. Trimming took 1 base from V and 5 from J, leaving 9 bases between them. The CDR3 is 13 residues long. Using reference TRBV12-5 and TRBJ2-7 for the parts outside the CDR3, the full variable domain is DARVTQTPRHKVTEMGQEVTMRCQPILGHNTVFWYRQTMMQGLELLAYFRNRAPLDDSGMPKDRFSAEMPDATLATLKIQPSEPRDSAVYFCASGLGAHNEQYFGPGTRLTVT.

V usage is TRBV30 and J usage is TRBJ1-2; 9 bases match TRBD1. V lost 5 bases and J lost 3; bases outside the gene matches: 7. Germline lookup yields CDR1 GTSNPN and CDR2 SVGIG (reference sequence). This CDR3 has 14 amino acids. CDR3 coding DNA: TGTGCCTGGCGACAGGGGGTACTATACTATGGCTACACCTTC. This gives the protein CAWRQGVLYYGYTF.

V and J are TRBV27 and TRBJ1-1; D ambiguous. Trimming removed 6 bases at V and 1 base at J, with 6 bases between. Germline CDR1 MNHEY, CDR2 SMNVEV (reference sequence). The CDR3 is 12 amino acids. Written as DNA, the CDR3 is TGTGCCAGCAGGGAGGGGAACACTGAAGCTTTCTTT. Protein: CASREGNTEAFF.

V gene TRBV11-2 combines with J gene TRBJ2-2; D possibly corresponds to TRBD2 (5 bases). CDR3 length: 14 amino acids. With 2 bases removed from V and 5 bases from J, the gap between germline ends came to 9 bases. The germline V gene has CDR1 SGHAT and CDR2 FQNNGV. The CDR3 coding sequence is TGTGCCAGCAGCTTACTAGCTGGGACCGGGGAGCTGTTTTTT. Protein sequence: CASSLLAGTGELFF.

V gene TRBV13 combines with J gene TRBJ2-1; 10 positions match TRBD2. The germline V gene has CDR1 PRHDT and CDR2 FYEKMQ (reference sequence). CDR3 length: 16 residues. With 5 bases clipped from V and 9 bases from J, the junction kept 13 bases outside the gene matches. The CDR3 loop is CASSHRRSGRASEQFF. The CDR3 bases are TGTGCCAGCAGCCACCGCCGGAGCGGGAGGGCCTCTGAGCAGTTCTTC.

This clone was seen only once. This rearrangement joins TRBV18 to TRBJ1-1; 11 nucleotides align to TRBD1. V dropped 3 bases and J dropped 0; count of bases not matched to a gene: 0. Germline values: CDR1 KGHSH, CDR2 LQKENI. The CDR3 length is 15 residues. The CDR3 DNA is TGTGCCAGCTCACCGGGACAGGGGGTGAACACTGAAGCTTTCTTT. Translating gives CASSPGQGVNTEAFF.

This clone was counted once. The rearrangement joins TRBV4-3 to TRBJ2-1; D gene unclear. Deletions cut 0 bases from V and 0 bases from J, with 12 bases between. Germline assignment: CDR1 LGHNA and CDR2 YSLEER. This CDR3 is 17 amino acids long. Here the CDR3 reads CASSQDLGSSSYNEQFF. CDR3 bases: TGCGCCAGCAGCCAAGATTTGGGCAGCAGCTCCTACAATGAGCAGTTCTTC.

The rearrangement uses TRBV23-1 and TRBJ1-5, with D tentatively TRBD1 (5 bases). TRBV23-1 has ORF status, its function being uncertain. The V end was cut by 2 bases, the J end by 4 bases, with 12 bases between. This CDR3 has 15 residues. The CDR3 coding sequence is TGCGCCAGCAGTCAAAAGGGGCAGATTAATCAGCCCCAGCATTTT. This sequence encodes CASSQKGQINQPQHF.

CDR3 DNA sequence: TGCGCCAGCAGCCAAGCGGGGGTAACTGAAGCTTTCTTT. It encodes CASSQAGVTEAFF. The chain employs TRBV4-1 and TRBJ1-1, with D perhaps TRBD1 (5 bases). V was trimmed by 1 base and J by 5 bases, leaving 8 bases between them. Germline-derived CDR1 and CDR2 are MGHRA and YSYEKL. The CDR3 spans 13 residues.

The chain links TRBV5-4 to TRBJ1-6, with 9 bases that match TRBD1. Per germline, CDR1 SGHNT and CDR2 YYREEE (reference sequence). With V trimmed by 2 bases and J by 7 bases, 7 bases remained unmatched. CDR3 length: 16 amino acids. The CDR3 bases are TGTGCCAGCAGCTTAGAGTACGGGACAGGGAATTCACCCCTCCACTTT. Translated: CASSLEYGTGNSPLHF.

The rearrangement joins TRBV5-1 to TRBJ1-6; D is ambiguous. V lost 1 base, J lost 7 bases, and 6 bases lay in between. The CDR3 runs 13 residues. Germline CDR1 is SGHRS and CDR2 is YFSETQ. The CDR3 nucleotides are TGCGCCAGCAGCTTGATCGGGAATTCACCCCTCCACTTT. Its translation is CASSLIGNSPLHF.

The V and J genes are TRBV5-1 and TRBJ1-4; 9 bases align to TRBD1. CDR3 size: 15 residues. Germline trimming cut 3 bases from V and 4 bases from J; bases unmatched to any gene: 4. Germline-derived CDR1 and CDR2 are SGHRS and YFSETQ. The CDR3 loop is CASSWGTGSNEKLFF. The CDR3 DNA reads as TGCGCCAGCAGCTGGGGGACAGGGAGTAATGAAAAACTGTTTTTT.

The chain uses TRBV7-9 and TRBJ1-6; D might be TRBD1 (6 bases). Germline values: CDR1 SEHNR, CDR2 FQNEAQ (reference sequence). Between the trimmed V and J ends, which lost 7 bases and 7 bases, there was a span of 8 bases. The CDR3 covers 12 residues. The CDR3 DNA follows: TGTGCCAGCAACAGGGCCAATTCACCCCTCCACTTT. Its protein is CASNRANSPLHF.

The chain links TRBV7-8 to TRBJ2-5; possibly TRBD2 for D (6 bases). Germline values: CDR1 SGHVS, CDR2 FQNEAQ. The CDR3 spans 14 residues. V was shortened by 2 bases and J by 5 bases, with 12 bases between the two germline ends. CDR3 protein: CASSLTLAGETQYF. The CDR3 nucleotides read TGTGCCAGCAGCTTAACACTAGCCGGGGAGACCCAGTACTTC.

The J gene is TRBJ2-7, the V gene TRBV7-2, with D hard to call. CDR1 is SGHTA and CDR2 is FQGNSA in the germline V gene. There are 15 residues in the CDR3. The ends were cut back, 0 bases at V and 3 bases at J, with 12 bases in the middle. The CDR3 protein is CASSLAYAADYEQYF. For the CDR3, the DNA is TGTGCCAGCAGCTTAGCTTATGCGGCTGACTACGAGCAGTACTTC. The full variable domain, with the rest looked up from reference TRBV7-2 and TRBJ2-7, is GAGVSQSPSNKVTEKGKDVELRCDPISGHTALYWYRQSLGQGLEFLIYFQGNSAPDKSGLPSDRFSAERTGGSVSTLTIQRTQQEDSAVYLCASSLAYAADYEQYFGPGTRLTVT.

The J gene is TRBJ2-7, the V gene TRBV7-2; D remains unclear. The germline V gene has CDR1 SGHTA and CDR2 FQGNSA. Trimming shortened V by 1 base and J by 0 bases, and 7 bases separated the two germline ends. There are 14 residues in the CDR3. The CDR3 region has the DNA TGTGCCAGCAGCTTAGGTCTAAGCTCCTACGAGCAGTACTTC. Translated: CASSLGLSSYEQYF. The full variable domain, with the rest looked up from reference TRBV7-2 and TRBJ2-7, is GAGVSQSPSNKVTEKGKDVELRCDPISGHTALYWYRQSLGQGLEFLIYFQGNSAPDKSGLPSDRFSAERTGGSVSTLTIQRTQQEDSAVYLCASSLGLSSYEQYFGPGTRLTVT.